This T cell receptor (beta chain) was sequenced in a study of T cells in Graves' hyperthyroidism and ophthalmopathy. Points from the study as a whole: Blood shared most expanded thyroid clonotypes above 0.001.

CDR3 length: 13 residues. Trimming shortened V by 3 bases and J by 4 bases, and 10 bases separated the two germline ends. CDR1 and CDR2 (germline): DFQATT, SNEGSKA (reference sequence). Each ophthalmopathy patient scored at least 3 on the Clinical Activity Score and at least 4 on NOSPECS grade, with duration under 3 months. Diagnoses were established using clinical symptoms, serum thyroxine and TRAb, thyroid ultrasound and orbital computed tomography. In its sample, this clonotype was seen a few times. The antigen is not known. A much more abundant neighbour one base away suggests this may be a read error. Researchers took RNA transcripts and amplified the TCR beta CDR3 regions from them. HTBI primers were the set used in a first-round RT-PCR of the TCR CDR3. TCRdb used MiXCR to reprocess the multiplex PCR reads, holding one entry per CDR3 protein. Among 620,000 or so distinct CDR3 sequences listed, more than 12% were seen once.

This receptor was obtained from a woman between 50 and 59 years old with Graves' ophthalmopathy. This chain joins TRBV20-1 and TRBJ2-1, with D perhaps TRBD2 (6 bases). The material sequenced was blood. CDR3 bases: TGCAGTGCTAGGGTTAGCGGATACAATGAGCAGTTCTTC. Translation: CSARVSGYNEQFF.